These 30 T cell receptor beta chains originate from one sample sequenced in a study of T cells in localized non-small cell lung cancer. This table comes from immunoSEQ multiplex PCR, and its TCRdb copy is limited to in-frame clones, with some not included. The sample contains tens of thousands of clones, approximately 90% of which appear only once. The sequenced sample was peripheral blood, obtained before any cancer treatment. These receptors originate from a woman aged 40 to 75 with stage I squamous cell lung carcinoma.

This clone was seen a single time. The chain carries TRBV7-9 and TRBJ2-1, with D maybe TRBD1 (5 bases). The CDR3 consists of 13 residues. V lost 6 bases and J 6 bases, leaving 12 bases between the germline ends. The V gene's germline CDR1 is SEHNR and CDR2 FQNEAQ (reference sequence). DNA for the CDR3: TGTGCCAGCAGGCCCACAGGATCCAATGAGCAGTTCTTC. It specifies CASRPTGSNEQFF.

This clone was detected only once. The chain uses TRBV9 and TRBJ2-3; D could derive from TRBD1 or TRBD2 (6 bases each). Looked up from germline, CDR1 is SGDLS and CDR2 is YYNGEE. The CDR3 has 14 amino acids. V was trimmed by 3 bases and J by 2 bases, leaving 10 bases between them. The CDR3: CASSAWGATDTQYF. DNA for the CDR3: TGTGCCAGCAGCGCCTGGGGGGCCACAGATACGCAGTATTTT.

J is TRBJ2-2 and V is TRBV2; TRBD2 matches 14 bases. V lost 1 base and J lost 1; bases outside the gene matches: 8. CDR1 is SNHLY and CDR2 is FYNNEI in the germline V gene. The CDR3 contains 20 residues. CDR3 in DNA: TGTGCCAGCAGTGAAGTCGGAGGACTAGCGGGGGGCGAGAACACCGGGGAGCTGTTTTTT. Protein product: CASSEVGGLAGGENTGELFF.

This clone was observed once. The chain uses TRBV28 and TRBJ1-4; 7 bases line up with TRBD1. The CDR3 length is 15 residues. From germline, CDR1 is MDHEN and CDR2 SYDVKM. With 7 bases clipped from V and 3 bases from J, the junction kept 8 bases outside the gene matches. The DNA for the CDR3 is TGTGCCAGCACCGAAAAGGGGGCCCCTAATGAAAAACTGTTTTTT. It specifies CASTEKGAPNEKLFF.

This chain uses TRBV5-6 with TRBJ1-1; 9 positions agree with TRBD1. CDR1 SGHDT and CDR2 YYEEEE come from the germline V gene. The V gene end was trimmed by 3 bases and the J gene end by 1 base; junction bases not matched to a gene: 4. This CDR3 spans 15 amino acids. The CDR3 DNA sequence: TGTGCCAGCAGCTGGGGACAGGGAGGGAACACTGAAGCTTTCTTT. Translated: CASSWGQGGNTEAFF.

J is TRBJ2-5 and V is TRBV11-2; no reliable D call. Germline lookup yields CDR1 SGHAT and CDR2 FQNNGV. CDR3 length equals 16 residues. V lost 3 bases and J lost 1, with 15 bases in between. The CDR3 DNA follows: TGTGCCAGCAGCTTTTGGGGATCTGGTCTCCAAGAGACCCAGTACTTC. Translation: CASSFWGSGLQETQYF.

The CDR3 reads CASSFVQGTSPLHF. CDR3 nucleotides: TGTGCCAGCAGTTTTGTCCAGGGTACGTCACCCCTCCACTTT. The chain carries TRBV2 and TRBJ1-6; D might be TRBD1 (5 bases). CDR3 length equals 14 residues. V lost 5 bases, J lost 10 bases, and 15 bases lay in between. Germline CDR1 is SNHLY and CDR2 is FYNNEI.

The chain has TRBV6-5 and TRBJ1-5; D uncertain. The CDR3 totals 13 residues. V was pared by 2 bases and J by 7 bases, with 9 bases between. Looked up from germline, CDR1 is MNHEY and CDR2 is SVGAGI. CDR3 sequence: CASSYTIGQPQHF. The CDR3 bases are TGTGCCAGCAGTTACACCATTGGGCAGCCCCAGCATTTT.

This chain connects TRBV5-1 to TRBJ2-3; maybe TRBD1 (5 bases). Germline CDR1 is SGHRS and CDR2 is YFSETQ. The CDR3 is 14 amino acids. Trimming took 0 bases from V and 5 from J, leaving 10 bases between them. The DNA for the CDR3 is TGCGCCAGCAGCTTGGCCAGGGTTCAAGATACGCAGTATTTT. As protein: CASSLARVQDTQYF.

This chain joins TRBV6-5 and TRBJ2-3; the D gene is possibly TRBD2 (5 bases). CDR3 length: 14 amino acids. CDR1 and CDR2 from the germline V gene are MNHEY and SVGAGI. V was shortened by 1 base and J by 4 bases, with 9 bases between the two germline ends. In nucleotides, the CDR3 is TGTGCCAGCAGTTACTTTTCCGGGGCAGATACGCAGTATTTT. This sequence encodes CASSYFSGADTQYF.

The chain links TRBV5-1 to TRBJ2-1; D is unresolved. V was trimmed by 4 bases and J by 0 bases, leaving 11 bases between them. Germline CDR1 is SGHRS and CDR2 is YFSETQ. This CDR3 comprises 15 residues. CDR3 DNA: TGCGCCAGCAGCCTCGACCCTAGCTCCTACAATGAGCAGTTCTTC. Residues: CASSLDPSSYNEQFF.

The chain combines TRBV6-5 with TRBJ2-7, with a weak D call TRBD2 (5 bases). V was trimmed by 2 bases and J by 2 bases, leaving 10 bases between them. Looked up from germline, CDR1 is MNHEY and CDR2 is SVGAGI. The CDR3 has 14 amino acids. The CDR3 region is CASSYTGKTYEQYF. CDR3 bases: TGTGCCAGCAGTTACACGGGGAAAACCTACGAGCAGTACTTC.

This rearrangement joins TRBV6-6 to TRBJ2-7, with 13 bases identical to TRBD2. J lost 6 bases, V lost 6 bases, and 8 bases had no gene match. Germline-derived CDR1 and CDR2 are MNHNY and SVGAGI (reference sequence). This CDR3 contains 15 residues. The CDR3 nucleotides read TGTGCCAGCAGCCCTAGACTAGCGGGGGGCTCCGAGCAGTACTTC. The encoded protein is CASSPRLAGGSEQYF.

The rearrangement joins TRBV12-5 to TRBJ2-1, with D maybe TRBD2 (5 bases). V lost 6 bases, J lost 1 base, and 16 bases lay in between. This CDR3 has 16 residues. In germline, CDR1 is LGHNT, CDR2 FRNRAP. CDR3 residues: CASGRRSVISYNEQFF. The CDR3 bases are TGTGCTAGTGGCCGGAGGAGTGTTATATCCTACAATGAGCAGTTCTTC. The whole variable domain, remainder taken from reference TRBV12-5 and TRBJ2-1, is DARVTQTPRHKVTEMGQEVTMRCQPILGHNTVFWYRQTMMQGLELLAYFRNRAPLDDSGMPKDRFSAEMPDATLATLKIQPSEPRDSAVYFCASGRRSVISYNEQFFGPGTRLTVL.

The chain recombines TRBV18 with TRBJ1-2; D is unclear. The CDR3 consists of 12 residues. Germline assignment: CDR1 KGHSH and CDR2 LQKENI. The V end lost 3 bases, the J end lost 5 bases, and 7 bases lay between the germline ends. CDR3 protein: CASSPQSYGYTF. The CDR3 region has the DNA TGTGCCAGCTCACCCCAGAGTTATGGCTACACCTTC.

The chain uses TRBV29-1 and TRBJ2-3, with D maybe TRBD2 (6 bases). Per germline, CDR1 SQVTM and CDR2 ANQGSEA. This CDR3 contains 14 residues. Trimming cost V 8 bases and J 2 bases, with 17 bases left between them. In DNA, the CDR3 is TGCAGCATCTCCGCCCGGGGGACCACAGATACGCAGTATTTT. Its protein product is CSISARGTTDTQYF.

CDR3 bases: TGTGCCAGCAGTCCAGGACAGGGTACTTACTATGGCTACACCTTC. The encoded protein is CASSPGQGTYYGYTF. The chain employs TRBV28 and TRBJ1-2; the match to TRBD1 covers 8 bases. The CDR3 is 15 residues long. Germline values: CDR1 MDHEN, CDR2 SYDVKM. Trimming took 5 bases from V and 3 from J; bases not matched to a gene: 8.

The rearrangement joins TRBV2 to TRBJ1-1; D unresolved. The CDR3 runs to 13 residues. The V gene lost 5 bases and the J gene lost 1 base, with 8 bases spanning the gap. Germline V gene lookup returns CDR1 SNHLY and CDR2 FYNNEI. In DNA, the CDR3 is TGTGCCAGCAGTCCTTACAGGAACACTGAAGCTTTCTTT. Protein product: CASSPYRNTEAFF.

The chain recombines TRBV15 with TRBJ2-3, with D unresolved. This CDR3 contains 14 residues. Germline values: CDR1 LNHNV, CDR2 YYDKDF (reference sequence). The ends were cut back, 0 bases at V and 0 bases at J, with 4 bases in the middle. The CDR3 DNA follows: TGTGCCACCAGCAGAGATCCCAGCACAGATACGCAGTATTTT. Its protein is CATSRDPSTDTQYF.

This sequence joins TRBV5-1 and TRBJ2-7; TRBD1 matches at 10 bases. The CDR3 has 14 residues. Germline V lookup: CDR1 SGHRS, CDR2 YFSETQ. The junction had 6 bases not matched to a gene; V was cut back by 4 bases and J by 5 bases. The CDR3 nucleotides are TGCGCCAGCAGCCCCGCCGGGACAGGGGACGAGCAGTACTTC. It specifies CASSPAGTGDEQYF.

The genes are TRBV5-1 and TRBJ1-1; D is uncertain. The CDR3 covers 11 residues. Trimming left V 5 bases short and J 2 bases short, with 4 bases between. The germline gives CDR1 SGHRS, CDR2 YFSETQ. DNA of the CDR3: TGCGCCAGCAGGATTAACACTGAAGCTTTCTTT. Translated, it gives CASRINTEAFF.

The chain recombines TRBV19 with TRBJ1-1, with a tentative D call TRBD1 (5 bases). This CDR3 has 13 amino acids. V lost 7 bases to trimming and J lost 0 bases, with 9 bases between them. Germline lookup yields CDR1 LNHDA and CDR2 SQIVND (reference sequence). CDR3 in amino acids: CASTSGLNTEAFF. CDR3 nucleotide sequence: TGTGCCAGTACCTCAGGGCTGAACACTGAAGCTTTCTTT.

The chain combines TRBV7-8 with TRBJ2-5; 10 bases are shared with TRBD2. The CDR3 loop spans 15 amino acids. CDR1 SGHVS and CDR2 FQNEAQ come from the germline V gene. The V and J ends lost 5 bases and 5 bases, in that order; junction bases with no gene match: 8. This chain's CDR3 is CASSRERGGRETQYF. DNA for the CDR3: TGTGCCAGCAGCCGTGAGCGGGGGGGAAGGGAGACCCAGTACTTC. The full variable domain, with the rest looked up from reference TRBV7-8 and TRBJ2-5, is GAGVSQSPRYKVAKRGQDVALRCDPISGHVSLFWYQQALGQGPEFLTYFQNEAQLDKSGLPSDRFFAERPEGSVSTLKIQRTQQEDSAVYLCASSRERGGRETQYFGPGTRLLVL.

V and J are TRBV2 and TRBJ2-2; D not certain. The CDR3 contains 15 residues. Germline CDR1 is SNHLY and CDR2 is FYNNEI. The V gene lost 0 bases and the J gene lost 1 base, with 6 bases spanning the gap. In DNA, the CDR3 is TGTGCCAGCAGTGAAGCGAGAAGGAACACCGGGGAGCTGTTTTTT. Translating gives CASSEARRNTGELFF.

The CDR3 DNA reads as TGTGCCAGCAGCCTGTCGGGACAGGGGGCGAGAGAGCAGTACTTC. This sequence encodes CASSLSGQGAREQYF. The J gene is TRBJ2-7, the V gene TRBV7-6, with 12 bases that match TRBD1. Trimming took 5 bases from V and 7 from J; bases not matched to a gene: 9. The CDR3 sequence is 15 residues long. In germline, CDR1 is SGHVS, CDR2 FNYEAQ.

J is TRBJ2-7 and V is TRBV7-9, with 14 positions matching TRBD2. The V segment lost 5 bases and the J segment 2 bases; nucleotides outside the gene matches: 8. The length of the CDR3 is 17 residues. Germline V gives CDR1 SEHNR, CDR2 FQNEAQ (reference sequence). CDR3 residues: CASSEGLAGETTYEQYF. For the CDR3, the DNA is TGTGCCAGCAGCGAGGGACTAGCGGGGGAGACCACCTACGAGCAGTACTTC.

The chain links TRBV11-2 to TRBJ2-3; D unresolved. Trimming left V 3 bases short and J 8 bases short, with 18 bases between. The V gene's germline CDR1 is SGHAT and CDR2 FQNNGV. The CDR3 totals 15 residues. This CDR3 is CASSLIRSRRRTQYF. The DNA for the CDR3 is TGTGCCAGCAGCTTGATACGGTCCCGTCGGCGTACGCAGTATTTT.

The chain joins TRBV27 to TRBJ1-5; 8 bases align to TRBD1. With V trimmed by 4 bases and J by 6 bases, 5 bases remained unmatched. Germline V gene sequence: CDR1 MNHEY, CDR2 SMNVEV (reference sequence). The CDR3 runs to 14 residues. In nucleotides, the CDR3 is TGTGCCAGCAGTTCTACAGGGGGACTTCAGCCCCAGCATTTT. Residues: CASSSTGGLQPQHF.

CDR3 loop: CANSPQGQRHGYTF. In nucleotides, the CDR3 is TGTGCCAACTCGCCACAGGGGCAGCGGCATGGCTACACCTTC. The chain couples TRBV28 to TRBJ1-2, with 7 bases identical to TRBD1. Germline V gives CDR1 MDHEN, CDR2 SYDVKM. V gave up 10 bases and J gave up 6 bases; unmatched junction bases: 14. The CDR3 sequence is 14 residues long.

The CDR3 DNA sequence: TGTGCCAGTAGTAGGGGGCCTGGAAACACCATATATTTT. The encoded protein is CASSRGPGNTIYF. The rearrangement links TRBV19 to TRBJ1-3; tentative D call: TRBD1 (6 bases). The CDR3 spans 13 residues. CDR1 is LNHDA and CDR2 is SQIVND in the germline V gene (reference sequence). V lost 4 bases and J 2 bases, leaving 6 bases between the germline ends.